This T cell receptor (beta chain) originates from a study of blood T cell repertoires in COVID-19. The table came from immunoSEQ multiplex PCR; TCRdb's copy has only in-frame clones and leaves some out. The data show 200,000 or so clones, with approximately 92% seen just once and approximately 2.5% held by the top ten. Looked up from germline, CDR1 is MDHEN and CDR2 is SYDVKM. Trimming cost V 2 bases and J 4 bases; bases outside gene matches: 9. The CDR3 loop spans 19 amino acids. V is TRBV28 and J is TRBJ2-3; 16 nucleotides line up with TRBD2. Sequences were obtained from PBMCs or T cells enriched from blood (not recorded which). This clonotype was obtained from a middle-aged woman with acute COVID-19. The CDR3 DNA is TGTGCCAGCAGTTTACACACCGGGACTAGCGGGGGGGAAGCAGATACGCAGTATTTT. Its protein product is CASSLHTGTSGGEADTQYF. Supplemented by reference TRBV28 and TRBJ2-3, the full variable domain reads DVKVTQSSRYLVKRTGEKVFLECVQDMDHENMFWYRQDPGLGLRLIYFSYDVKMKEKGDIPEGYSVSREKKERFSLILESASTNQTSMYLCASSLHTGTSGGEADTQYFGPGTRLTVL.